This T cell receptor beta chain originates from a study of T-cell memory formation after mild COVID-19. The overall study: TCR clusters largely stayed donor specific.

Trimming stripped 6 bases from V and 17 bases from J, with 17 bases between. Germline lookup yields CDR1 MNHNY and CDR2 SVGAGI (reference sequence). The CDR3 is 12 residues long. Using its own MiXCR run on the 5' RACE reads, TCRdb lists one record per CDR3 protein. The table has hundreds of thousands of distinct CDR3 sequences, 16% seen once; the top ten hold 20% to 25%. The receptor was derived from a man aged 18 to 35 who had mild COVID-19 (a few samples of this study predate the infection). Cell type and time point are not known. The chain carries TRBV6-6 and TRBJ1-6; D remains unclear. Sample: PBMCs or a T cell subset sorted from them (not recorded which). CDR3 loop: CASSPTERRVHF. CDR3 nucleotide sequence: TGTGCCAGCAGCCCGACCGAAAGACGAGTCCACTTT.